This TCR beta chain originates from a study of cytomegalovirus exposure and HLA in healthy donors. The study's findings and limits: The only immune exposure information that was available was CMV serostatus.

Germline CDR1 reads SGHDT; CDR2 reads YYEEEE. CDR3 length: 16 amino acids. V was cut by 1 base and J by 2 bases, with 13 bases left in between. The PCR ran on 60 Vbeta and 13 Jbeta primers. In the original workflow: About 11 million of 70 million to 80 million unique TCR beta chains were shared, per a later count. TCRdb's table, derived via immunoSEQ multiplex PCR, lists solely in-frame clones and lacks some. V, J and clone size are those of that table, while D and trimming were read from the DNA. The sample consists of about 99,000 clones, 79% of them appearing once. Details on this clone: Its antigen remains unknown.

This sequence joins TRBV5-6 and TRBJ1-5, with no clear D. The source is a male donor in good health and CMV-seropositive. The sample taken for sequencing was PBMCs. The CDR3 coding sequence is TGTGCCAGCAGCTTGTGGAAAGGCGGGGGCAATCAGCCCCAGCATTTT. This sequence encodes CASSLWKGGGNQPQHF.